The rows below give T cell receptor beta chains drawn from one sample of a study of T-cell reconstitution after alpha-beta-depleted transplantation in children. TCRdb fed the PCR reads into MiXCR, producing one record per CDR3 protein. This sample has hundreds of thousands of distinct CDR3 sequences, with approximately 22% found just once. The sample was PBMCs, mostly from graft donor cells, taken 360 days after TCRalphabeta/CD19-depleted stem cell transplant. The receptors originated from a boy less than two years old who had a stem cell transplant for acute myeloid leukemia, so the T cells may come from the graft donor. The CDR3 runs from the conserved cysteine through the conserved F or W. The D gene is left open where the match is weak. Not every row has a clone size; where given, it reads once, few, many or a size class.

j_call,clone_size,cdr3_length,v_call,d_call,cdr3_aa,cdr3_nt
TRBJ2-1,NA,17,TRBV3-1,TRBD2,CASCPAVWSGGRDEQFF,TGTGCCAGCTGCCCGGCGGTTTGGAGCGGGGGAAGGGATGAGCAGTTCTTC
TRBJ1-6,NA,14,TRBV20-1,NA,CSAREAGKYSPLHF,TGCAGTGCTAGGGAGGCAGGGAAATACTCACCCCTCCACTTT
TRBJ1-1,NA,17,TRBV15,NA,CATSTNFWARGHTEAFF,TGTGCCACCAGTACGAATTTTTGGGCGAGGGGCCACACTGAAGCTTTCTTT
TRBJ2-3,once,14,TRBV3-1,NA,CASSQDGPPDTQYF,TGTGCCAGCAGCCAAGACGGACCCCCTGATACGCAGTATTTT
TRBJ2-3,few,13,TRBV6-5,NA,CASSYPGGDTQYF,TGTGCCAGCAGTTACCCTGGAGGAGATACGCAGTATTTT
TRBJ2-3,many,15,TRBV12-3/TRBV12-4,NA,CASSFQAGTTDTQYF,TGTGCCAGCAGTTTCCAGGCGGGGACCACAGATACGCAGTATTTT
TRBJ2-2,NA,15,TRBV7-9,NA,CASSSPAASTGELFF,TGTGCCAGCAGCTCTCCTGCGGCGAGCACCGGGGAGCTGTTTTTT
TRBJ2-1,many,17,TRBV6-1,TRBD1,CASSRVLGRGQGDEQFF,TGTGCCAGCAGCCGGGTCCTAGGTAGGGGGCAGGGTGATGAGCAGTTCTTC
TRBJ2-2,NA,13,TRBV10-2,NA,CASSGLNTGELFF,TGCGCCAGCAGTGGTCTGAACACCGGGGAGCTGTTTTTT
TRBJ2-7,few,12,TRBV29-1,NA,CSASGVGVEQYF,TGCAGCGCCTCAGGGGTGGGAGTCGAGCAGTACTTC
TRBJ1-2,few,14,TRBV6-5,NA,CASSYRGSAYGYTF,TGTGCCAGCAGTTATCGCGGGTCAGCATATGGCTACACCTTC
TRBJ2-4,NA,14,TRBV2,TRBD1,CACVTGTGGNIQYF,TGTGCCTGTGTAACCGGGACAGGGGGTAACATTCAGTACTTC
TRBJ2-1,NA,14,TRBV20-1,TRBD2,CSAKSGASPGEQFF,TGCAGTGCTAAGAGCGGGGCCTCTCCGGGTGAGCAGTTCTTC
TRBJ2-1,many,15,TRBV12-3/TRBV12-4,NA,CASSFLLTRQNEQFF,TGTGCCAGCAGTTTCTTATTAACGCGGCAGAATGAGCAGTTCTTC
TRBJ2-2,NA,17,TRBV6-4,NA,CASSRPPQGLDTGELFF,TGTGCCAGCAGTCGCCCACCCCAGGGATTGGACACCGGGGAGCTGTTTTTT
TRBJ2-6,NA,13,TRBV27,NA,CASSEEVANVLTF,TGTGCCAGCAGTGAGGAGGTGGCCAACGTCCTGACTTTC
TRBJ1-1,NA,15,TRBV12-3/TRBV12-4,NA,CASTPLGRANTEAFF,TGTGCCAGCACCCCCTTAGGACGGGCGAACACTGAAGCTTTCTTT
TRBJ2-6,NA,15,TRBV24-1,TRBD1,CATSEPGGRANVLTF,TGTGCCACCAGTGAGCCAGGGGGTAGGGCCAACGTCCTGACTTTC
TRBJ2-5,many,13,TRBV4-3,NA,CASSQDLEETQYF,TGTGCCAGCAGCCAAGATCTTGAGGAGACCCAGTACTTC
TRBJ2-5,many,14,TRBV29-1,TRBD2,CSVAQSSGAETQYF,TGCAGCGTTGCCCAGTCTAGCGGGGCAGAGACCCAGTACTTC
TRBJ1-4,NA,15,TRBV20-1,NA,CSASHLDSYNEKLFF,TGCAGTGCTAGCCACTTAGACAGTTATAATGAAAAACTGTTTTTT
TRBJ2-1,many,15,TRBV5-6,TRBD2,CASSFAGGPGDEQFF,TGTGCCAGCAGCTTCGCGGGGGGGCCGGGCGATGAGCAGTTCTTC
TRBJ1-2,many,15,TRBV28,NA,CASSLLGTWGYGYTF,TGTGCCAGCAGTTTATTAGGGACGTGGGGCTATGGCTACACCTTC
TRBJ2-1,NA,15,TRBV6-1,TRBD2,CASRNLAGQFSEQFF,TGTGCCAGCAGAAATCTAGCGGGGCAGTTCAGTGAGCAGTTCTTC
TRBJ2-3,few,12,TRBV12-3/TRBV12-4,NA,CASSWDSDTQYF,TGTGCCAGCAGTTGGGATTCAGATACGCAGTATTTT
TRBJ1-1,NA,14,TRBV20-1,NA,CSAKTHFMNTEAFF,TGCAGTGCCAAAACACACTTCATGAACACTGAAGCTTTCTTT
TRBJ2-1,few,13,TRBV29-1,NA,CSADPSWPGEQFF,TGCAGCGCAGACCCCTCTTGGCCAGGTGAGCAGTTCTTC
TRBJ2-1,few,15,TRBV25-1,TRBD1,CASSESGTGGHEQFF,TGTGCCAGCAGTGAATCCGGGACAGGGGGCCATGAGCAGTTCTTC
TRBJ2-2,NA,17,TRBV7-2,NA,CASSLASGSKNTGELFF,TGTGCCAGCAGCTTAGCATCGGGGTCTAAGAACACCGGGGAGCTGTTTTTT
TRBJ2-2,few,10,TRBV29-1,NA,CSASKGPLFF,TGCAGCGCCAGCAAGGGACCGCTGTTTTTT
TRBJ2-1,few,17,TRBV12-3/TRBV12-4,TRBD2,CASSPQGGTSGAGEQFF,TGTGCCAGCAGTCCACAAGGGGGGACTAGCGGGGCAGGTGAGCAGTTCTTC
TRBJ2-3,NA,16,TRBV24-1,NA,CATSAPGPLGADTQYF,TGTGCCACCAGTGCCCCGGGGCCTTTAGGGGCAGATACGCAGTATTTT
TRBJ2-7,NA,16,TRBV6-1,NA,CASSRSRGDRAYEQYF,TGTGCCAGCAGTAGAAGCAGGGGTGATAGAGCCTACGAGCAGTACTTC
TRBJ1-1,few,14,TRBV10-3,NA,CAISGRGRVTEAFF,TGTGCCATCAGTGGTCGAGGCAGGGTCACTGAAGCTTTCTTT
TRBJ2-1,NA,12,TRBV5-1,TRBD1,CASSLAGTGQFF,TGCGCCAGCAGCTTAGCCGGGACAGGACAGTTCTTC
TRBJ2-5,NA,15,TRBV28,TRBD2,CASSRPSGAQETQYF,TGTGCCAGCAGTCGTCCTAGCGGGGCCCAAGAGACCCAGTACTTC
TRBJ2-1,NA,17,TRBV12-3/TRBV12-4,TRBD2,CASSRFGGTSYYNEQFF,TGTGCCAGCAGCCGATTCGGTGGGACTAGCTATTACAATGAGCAGTTCTTC
TRBJ2-7,few,14,TRBV20-1,NA,CSARDSTSSYEQYF,TGCAGTGCTAGAGATTCGACTAGCTCCTACGAGCAGTACTTC
TRBJ2-1,few,11,TRBV4-3,NA,CATGSFNEQFF,TGCGCCACAGGGTCCTTCAATGAGCAGTTCTTC
TRBJ1-1,NA,13,TRBV29-1,TRBD1,CSVETGEGLEAFF,TGCAGCGTTGAGACAGGGGAAGGGCTTGAAGCTTTCTTT
TRBJ2-1,few,15,TRBV28,TRBD2,CASSLSLAGGNEQFF,TGTGCCAGCAGTTTATCCTTAGCGGGGGGGAATGAGCAGTTCTTC
TRBJ2-5,many,14,TRBV10-3,NA,CAISEGRGRETQYF,TGTGCCATCAGTGAGGGCAGGGGAAGAGAGACCCAGTACTTC